Below, 23 T cell receptor beta chains from the same sample are listed, as sequenced in a study. Using its own MiXCR run on the 5' RACE reads, TCRdb lists one record per CDR3 protein. Of 55,000 to 80,000 distinct CDR3 sequences in the sample, around a fifth were seen once. The sequenced sample consisted of memory CD4+ T cells sorted from a lymph node. The subset was: memory CD4+ T cells, CD4+CD45RO+CD25-. All receptors derive from a female donor with breast cancer.

This clonotype was picked up many times. V gene TRBV9 combines with J gene TRBJ2-7; D gene uncertain. The V and J ends lost 4 bases and 1 base respectively, with 12 bases between them. This CDR3 is 14 amino acids long. Germline CDR1 is SGDLS and CDR2 is YYNGEE. The CDR3 nucleotides are TGTGCCAGCAGCACGGCGGCTCGGTCCTACGAGCAGTACTTC. Its protein is CASSTAARSYEQYF.

The rearrangement uses TRBV20-1 and TRBJ1-5; D is uncertain. Deletions cut 2 bases from V and 9 bases from J, with 17 bases between. This CDR3 comprises 14 residues. Germline V gene sequence: CDR1 DFQATT, CDR2 SNEGSKA (reference sequence). CDR3 bases: TGCAGTGCTAGATCCGACCGATTTAAGGGGCCCCAGCATTTT. It encodes CSARSDRFKGPQHF.

The table lists this clonotype with many counts. The chain has TRBV28 and TRBJ1-5; D not certain. V was trimmed by 2 bases and J by 0 bases, leaving 23 bases between them. Germline values: CDR1 MDHEN, CDR2 SYDVKM. This CDR3 region has 20 residues. This chain's CDR3 is CASSLQERYTLDPSNQPQHF. In nucleotides, the CDR3 is TGTGCCAGCAGTTTACAGGAGCGATACACCCTTGACCCTAGCAATCAGCCCCAGCATTTT.

For this clonotype: Given the absence of the conserved phenylalanine or tryptophan at the CDR3 end, a read error is likely. This rearrangement joins TRBV5-1 to TRBJ2-1; D not certain. The length of the CDR3 is 15 residues. V lost 0 bases and J lost 5, with 12 bases in between. Germline values: CDR1 SGHRS, CDR2 YFSETQ. The CDR3 nucleotides read TGCGCCAGCAGCTTGGAAGCAGGCCCCAACAATGAGCAGTTCCTC. This sequence encodes CASSLEAGPNNEQFL.

This clonotype was recorded at least ten times. CDR3 residues: CASSLKAGLSYEQYF. In nucleotides, the CDR3 is TGTGCCAGCAGCTTAAAAGCGGGGCTCTCCTACGAGCAGTACTTC. The rearrangement joins TRBV7-3 to TRBJ2-7, with 7 nucleotides matching TRBD2. There are 15 residues in the CDR3. The germline V gene encodes CDR1 SGHTA and CDR2 FQGTGA. The V and J ends lost 1 base and 0 bases, in that order; junction bases with no gene match: 3.

This rearrangement joins TRBV7-2 to TRBJ2-3, with 9 positions matching TRBD1. V shed 6 bases and J 5 bases; nucleotides not matched to a gene: 6. The CDR3 runs to 14 residues. Germline CDR1 SGHTA, CDR2 FQGNSA. The CDR3 bases are TGTGCCAGCAGACAAACAGGGGGCATAGATACGCAGTATTTT. Translating gives CASRQTGGIDTQYF. The variable domain in full, completed from reference TRBV7-2 and TRBJ2-3, reads GAGVSQSPSNKVTEKGKDVELRCDPISGHTALYWYRQSLGQGLEFLIYFQGNSAPDKSGLPSDRFSAERTGGSVSTLTIQRTQQEDSAVYLCASRQTGGIDTQYFGPGTRLTVL.

This clonotype came up a few times. CDR3 in DNA: TGCAGTGCTAGAGACAGGTGGGATGACTATGGCTACACCTTC. Its protein is CSARDRWDDYGYTF. This chain joins TRBV20-1 and TRBJ1-2, with unresolved D. The CDR3 covers 14 residues. Trimming pared 0 bases from V and 3 bases from J, leaving 11 bases between. Germline-derived CDR1 and CDR2 are DFQATT and SNEGSKA (reference sequence).

This clonotype was observed at least ten times. The chain is built from TRBV5-1 and TRBJ1-3, with no clear D. The CDR3 runs to 14 residues. CDR1 SGHRS and CDR2 YFSETQ come from the germline V gene. V was shortened by 1 base and J by 4 bases, with 9 bases between the two germline ends. The CDR3 nucleotides are TGCGCCAGCAGCTTGACGGCTACAGGAAACACCATATATTTT. Residues: CASSLTATGNTIYF.

This clonotype was seen only a few times. The CDR3 sequence is CASSLSRAQETQYF. The DNA of the CDR3 is TGTGCCAGCAGCTTATCAAGGGCCCAAGAGACCCAGTACTTC. The chain joins TRBV7-9 to TRBJ2-5, with D unclear. The V gene lost 2 bases and the J gene lost 1 base, with 8 bases spanning the gap. Germline V gene sequence: CDR1 SEHNR, CDR2 FQNEAQ (reference sequence). CDR3 length equals 14 residues.

The chain employs TRBV5-6 and TRBJ2-2; 9 bases agree with TRBD1. V dropped 4 bases and J dropped 4; count of bases not matched to a gene: 8. The CDR3 is 16 amino acids. The germline gives CDR1 SGHDT, CDR2 YYEEEE. CDR3 sequence: CASSPAGTGSTGELFF. CDR3 sequence (DNA): TGTGCCAGCAGCCCGGCTGGGACAGGGTCCACCGGGGAGCTGTTTTTT.

This clonotype was counted at least ten times. The chain carries TRBV7-2 and TRBJ2-1; the D gene is possibly TRBD1 (5 bases). The CDR3 sequence is 14 residues long. The V end lost 2 bases, the J end lost 6 bases, and 11 bases lay between the germline ends. In germline, CDR1 is SGHTA, CDR2 FQGNSA. The CDR3 sequence: CASSLTGTSNEQFF. The CDR3 coding sequence is TGTGCCAGCAGCTTAACAGGCACTTCCAATGAGCAGTTCTTC.

The V call is TRBV7-9, the J call TRBJ2-5; TRBD2 agrees at 7 bases. With V trimmed by 4 bases and J by 2 bases, 4 bases remained unmatched. This CDR3 comprises 14 residues. Germline V gene lookup returns CDR1 SEHNR and CDR2 FQNEAQ (reference sequence). The DNA for the CDR3 is TGTGCCAGCAGCTGGGGGGGTGGACAAGAGACCCAGTACTTC. It codes for CASSWGGGQETQYF.

The chain employs TRBV20-1 and TRBJ2-3, with 7 bases matching TRBD2. V shed 5 bases, J shed 0 bases, and the junction held 11 bases outside the gene matches. CDR3 length: 16 residues. Germline V gives CDR1 DFQATT, CDR2 SNEGSKA (reference sequence). The CDR3 DNA reads as TGCAGTGCTGTCTCTTCGGGGCGGGAGAGCACAGATACGCAGTATTTT. Its translation: CSAVSSGRESTDTQYF.

This clonotype was counted only a few times. The rearrangement links TRBV4-2 to TRBJ1-6, with 9 nucleotides matching TRBD1. V lost 0 bases, J lost 6 bases, and 3 bases stayed unmatched. The V gene's germline CDR1 is LGHNA and CDR2 YNFKEQ. The CDR3 spans 16 residues. In DNA form, the CDR3 reads TGTGCCAGCAGCCAAGAACCGGGACAGGGTAATTCACCCCTCCACTTT. The encoded protein is CASSQEPGQGNSPLHF.

This clonotype appeared a few times. This chain links TRBV5-6 with TRBJ2-7, with D possibly being TRBD1 or TRBD2 (5 bases each). The germline V and J ends were trimmed by 7 bases and 0 bases, with 14 bases remaining between them. Germline lookup yields CDR1 SGHDT and CDR2 YYEEEE. The CDR3 loop spans 14 amino acids. The CDR3 region has the DNA TGTGCCAGCCTCCGGGGCCCGAGCTCCTACGAGCAGTACTTC. It translates to CASLRGPSSYEQYF.

This clonotype was recorded a few times. The rearrangement uses TRBV28 and TRBJ2-5; TRBD2 agrees at 14 bases. The germline V gene has CDR1 MDHEN and CDR2 SYDVKM. J lost 5 bases, V lost 8 bases, and 13 bases had no gene match. The CDR3 consists of 17 residues. This CDR3 is CASCKTGTSGGRETQYF. CDR3 nucleotides: TGTGCCAGCTGCAAAACCGGGACTAGCGGGGGTCGGGAGACCCAGTACTTC. The variable domain in full, completed from reference TRBV28 and TRBJ2-5, reads DVKVTQSSRYLVKRTGEKVFLECVQDMDHENMFWYRQDPGLGLRLIYFSYDVKMKEKGDIPEGYSVSREKKERFSLILESASTNQTSMYLCASCKTGTSGGRETQYFGPGTRLLVL.

V and J are TRBV14 and TRBJ1-1; D ambiguous. Germline assignment: CDR1 SGHDN and CDR2 FVKESK. The CDR3 is 14 amino acids. The V end lost 0 bases, the J end lost 5 bases, and 10 bases lay between the germline ends. CDR3 amino acids: CASSQEVRGTEAFF. The CDR3 nucleotides are TGTGCCAGCAGCCAAGAGGTCCGAGGAACTGAAGCTTTCTTT.

V is TRBV28 and J is TRBJ1-1; D not certain. Germline V lookup: CDR1 MDHEN, CDR2 SYDVKM. Deletions cut 5 bases from V and 3 bases from J, with 7 bases between. This CDR3 spans 12 amino acids. This CDR3 is CASSTFDTEAFF. CDR3 nucleotide sequence: TGTGCCAGCAGTACCTTTGACACTGAAGCTTTCTTT.

This clonotype showed up just a few times. The chain has TRBV29-1 and TRBJ2-3, with 7 bases identical to TRBD2. Per the germline V gene, CDR1 is SQVTM and CDR2 is ANQGSEA. Unmatched junction bases numbered 5, after V lost 2 bases and J lost 9 bases. This CDR3 has 12 residues. CDR3 residues: CSVETSASTQYF. CDR3 nucleotides: TGCAGCGTTGAAACTAGCGCCTCCACGCAGTATTTT.

Only a few counts were recorded for this clonotype. The chain couples TRBV7-2 to TRBJ2-7; no reliable D call. V shed 1 base and J shed 5 bases, with 15 bases lying between them. CDR3 length: 15 amino acids. Germline V gives CDR1 SGHTA, CDR2 FQGNSA. The CDR3 here is CASSLVGNQPDEQYF. The CDR3 DNA follows: TGTGCCAGCAGCTTAGTCGGCAACCAGCCGGACGAGCAGTACTTC. The complete variable domain, with remaining parts taken from reference TRBV7-2 and TRBJ2-7, reads GAGVSQSPSNKVTEKGKDVELRCDPISGHTALYWYRQSLGQGLEFLIYFQGNSAPDKSGLPSDRFSAERTGGSVSTLTIQRTQQEDSAVYLCASSLVGNQPDEQYFGPGTRLTVT.

This clonotype was seen a handful of times. V usage is TRBV7-6 and J usage is TRBJ2-5; 7 bases are a match to TRBD2. The CDR3 spans 16 residues. V shed 5 bases and J 5 bases; nucleotides not matched to a gene: 14. Germline assignment: CDR1 SGHVS and CDR2 FNYEAQ. In nucleotides, the CDR3 is TGTGCCAGCAGCCAGACTGTGGGGTTCGGGGGGGAGACCCAGTACTTC. Translated, it gives CASSQTVGFGGETQYF.

The chain recombines TRBV5-1 with TRBJ2-3, with D tentatively TRBD1 (5 bases). CDR1 is SGHRS and CDR2 is YFSETQ in the germline V gene. V was trimmed by 1 base and J by 0 bases, leaving 6 bases between them. This CDR3 region has 14 residues. Here the CDR3 reads CASSLYRSTDTQYF. CDR3 in DNA: TGCGCCAGCAGCTTGTACAGGAGCACAGATACGCAGTATTTT.

With respect to this clonotype: A junction end diverges from the germline sequence, so it may reflect a read error. This CDR3 is CSAKGLLNQPQRF. Here the CDR3 DNA reads TGCAGTGCTAAAGGCCTGCTGAATCAGCCCCAGCGTTTT. This chain links TRBV20-1 with TRBJ1-5; D is undetermined. The CDR3 is 13 amino acids. CDR1 DFQATT and CDR2 SNEGSKA come from the germline V gene (reference sequence).